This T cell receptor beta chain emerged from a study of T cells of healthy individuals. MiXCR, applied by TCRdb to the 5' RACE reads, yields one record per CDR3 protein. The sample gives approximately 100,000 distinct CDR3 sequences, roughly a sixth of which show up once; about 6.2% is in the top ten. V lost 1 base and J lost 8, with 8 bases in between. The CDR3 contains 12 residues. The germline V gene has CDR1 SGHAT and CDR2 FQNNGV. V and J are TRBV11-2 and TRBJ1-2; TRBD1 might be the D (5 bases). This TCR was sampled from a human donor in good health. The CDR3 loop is CASSLGGGGYTF. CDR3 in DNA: TGTGCCAGCAGCTTAGGGGGCGGCGGCTACACCTTC.